This is a list of T cell receptor beta chains from one sample in a study of cytotoxic CD8 clonotypes in ibrutinib-treated CLL. Clones were sequenced by immunoSEQ multiplex PCR, and TCRdb holds only the in-frame ones, with some missing. The sample holds roughly 160,000 clones; roughly 86% are singletons and the top ten take over 2%. Sample: PBMCs, taken after 12 months of ibrutinib treatment. These receptors were taken from a human donor with chronic lymphocytic leukemia. Both conserved end residues are part of each CDR3. The D gene is left open where the match is weak. Not every row has a clone size; where given, it reads once, few, many or a size class.

V	J	D	size	CDR3	DNA
TRBV4-3	TRBJ2-7	TRBD1	NA	CASSPETGTGAYEQYF	TGCGCCAGCAGCCCGGAAACCGGGACAGGGGCCTACGAGCAGTACTTC
TRBV19	TRBJ1-4	NA	NA	CASSRGGLATNEKLFF	TGTGCCAGTAGTAGGGGGGGTCTGGCTACTAATGAAAAACTGTTTTTT
TRBV27	TRBJ2-2	TRBD2	NA	CASSSYPPGLAANTGELFF	TGTGCCAGCAGTTCCTACCCGCCGGGACTAGCGGCGAACACCGGGGAGCTGTTTTTT
TRBV19	TRBJ1-1	NA	NA	CAIAGPWRGTEAFF	TGTGCCATCGCAGGGCCGTGGAGGGGCACTGAAGCTTTCTTT
TRBV6-5	TRBJ2-7	TRBD1	NA	CASSYDRGKYF	TGTGCCAGCAGTTACGACAGGGGGAAGTACTTC
TRBV11-3	TRBJ1-1	TRBD1	once	CASSLDLPGTGVSTEAFF	TGTGCCAGCAGCTTAGATCTTCCTGGGACAGGGGTTAGCACTGAAGCTTTCTTT
TRBV5-1	TRBJ2-7	TRBD2	NA	CASSPRGLAGAYEQYF	TGCGCCAGCAGCCCACGGGGACTAGCGGGAGCCTACGAGCAGTACTTC
TRBV4-3	TRBJ2-1	TRBD2	NA	CASSPLTSGGYNEQFF	TGCGCCAGCAGCCCCCTCACTAGCGGGGGTTACAATGAGCAGTTCTTC
TRBV11-3	TRBJ2-1	NA	few	CASSLDRIYNEQFF	TGTGCCAGCAGCTTAGACAGAATCTACAATGAGCAGTTCTTC
TRBV19	TRBJ2-5	TRBD2	NA	CASSIGSSGSPQYF	TGTGCCAGTAGTATAGGGTCTAGCGGGAGTCCCCAGTACTTC
TRBV29-1	TRBJ1-1	NA	NA	CSGGVRVNTEAFF	TGCAGCGGAGGGGTTCGAGTGAACACTGAAGCTTTCTTT
TRBV25-1	TRBJ1-1	NA	NA	CASKLAGAVEAFF	TGTGCCAGCAAGTTGGCAGGGGCGGTTGAAGCTTTCTTT
TRBV28	TRBJ2-6	NA	NA	CASSLLLGGDSHSGANVLTF	TGTGCCAGCAGTCTATTGTTGGGTGGGGATAGCCACTCTGGGGCCAACGTCCTGACTTTC
TRBV10-3	TRBJ2-3	TRBD2	NA	CAIRGGTSVTDTQYF	TGTGCCATCAGGGGGGGGACTAGCGTCACAGATACGCAGTATTTT
TRBV30	TRBJ1-2	TRBD1	few	CAWSGQGYGYTF	TGTGCCTGGAGTGGACAGGGATACGGCTACACCTTC
TRBV5-4	TRBJ2-3	NA	NA	CASSPLNTDTQYF	TGTGCCAGCTCTCCGCTGAACACAGATACGCAGTATTTT
TRBV5-1	TRBJ2-3	TRBD1	NA	CASSLVGTGAVDTQYF	TGCGCCAGCAGCTTGGTCGGGACAGGGGCGGTAGATACGCAGTATTTT
TRBV7-2	TRBJ2-3	NA	NA	CASSLAGGRVVQYF	TGTGCCAGCAGCTTAGCGGGGGGGCGCGTAGTGCAGTATTTT
TRBV18	TRBJ2-2	TRBD1	NA	CASSTSGQGVAGELFF	TGTGCCAGCTCAACCTCGGGACAGGGCGTCGCCGGGGAGCTGTTTTTT
TRBV19	TRBJ2-2	NA	many	CASSMVPPGELFF	TGTGCCAGTAGTATGGTTCCCCCCGGGGAGCTGTTTTTT
TRBV28	TRBJ2-5	NA	NA	CASSAPWDRQETQYF	TGTGCCAGCAGTGCGCCCTGGGACCGACAAGAGACCCAGTACTTC
TRBV18	TRBJ2-5	NA	few	CASSTSVGMGGETQYF	TGTGCCAGCTCAACTTCTGTCGGTATGGGCGGAGAGACCCAGTACTTC
TRBV11-2	TRBJ2-6	NA	NA	CASSRPSGANVLTF	TGTGCCAGCAGCCGGCCCTCTGGGGCCAACGTCCTGACTTTC
TRBV6-1	TRBJ2-4	TRBD1	NA	CASRPRGQGNIQYF	TGTGCCAGCAGACCGCGGGGACAGGGAAACATTCAGTACTTC
TRBV5-1	TRBJ2-3	NA	NA	CASGPRGAPTDTQYF	TGCGCCAGCGGCCCTAGGGGGGCACCCACAGATACGCAGTATTTT
TRBV7-3	TRBJ1-6	NA	NA	CASSQGYNSPLHF	TGTGCCAGCAGCCAGGGTTATAATTCACCCCTCCACTTT
TRBV2	TRBJ2-7	TRBD2	NA	CASSDPGLAGGPVRSEQYF	TGTGCCAGCAGTGACCCGGGACTAGCGGGGGGCCCCGTACGCTCCGAGCAGTACTTC
TRBV27	TRBJ2-2	NA	NA	CASNSNIANTGELFF	TGTGCCAGCAATTCCAACATTGCGAACACCGGGGAGCTGTTTTTT
TRBV5-8	TRBJ1-2	NA	NA	CASSPDSQGGYTF	TGTGCCAGCAGCCCGGACAGTCAGGGTGGCTACACCTTC
TRBV2	TRBJ2-7	NA	NA	CASTKASGVDF	TGTGCCAGCACAAAGGCCTCCGGGGTGGACTTC